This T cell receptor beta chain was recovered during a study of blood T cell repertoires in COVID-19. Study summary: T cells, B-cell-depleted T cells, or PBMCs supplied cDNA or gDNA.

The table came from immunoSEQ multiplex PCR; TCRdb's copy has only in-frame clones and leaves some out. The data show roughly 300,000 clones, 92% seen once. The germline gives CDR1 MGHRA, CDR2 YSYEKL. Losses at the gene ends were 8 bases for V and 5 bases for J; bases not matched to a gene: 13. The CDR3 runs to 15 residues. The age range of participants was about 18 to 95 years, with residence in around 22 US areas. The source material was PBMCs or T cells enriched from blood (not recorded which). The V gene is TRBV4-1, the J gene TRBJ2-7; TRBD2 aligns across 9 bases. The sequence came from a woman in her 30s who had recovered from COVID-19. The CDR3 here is CASRAGGPWEDEQYF. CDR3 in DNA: TGCGCCAGCCGTGCGGGGGGGCCCTGGGAAGACGAGCAGTACTTC.